The 13 T cell receptor beta chains presented below share a single source sample, sequenced in a study of cytomegalovirus exposure and HLA in healthy donors. The data were produced by immunoSEQ multiplex PCR, yet TCRdb's version contains in-frame clones alone and is incomplete. The data contain approximately 20,000 clones, 97% of them singletons. Sequencing used PBMCs. The receptors were gathered from a man younger than 40 in good health and CMV-seropositive.

This rearrangement joins TRBV27 to TRBJ2-3, with TRBD2 identical over 8 bases. Per the germline V gene, CDR1 is MNHEY and CDR2 is SMNVEV (reference sequence). The CDR3 runs to 13 residues. Losses at the gene ends were 7 bases for V and 5 bases for J; bases not matched to a gene: 5. The CDR3 DNA is TGTGCCAGCAAAAGACTAGCGAAAGATACGCAGTATTTT. This translates into CASKRLAKDTQYF.

The V call is TRBV19, the J call TRBJ1-5, with TRBD1 identical over 10 bases. V shed 11 bases and J 4 bases; nucleotides not matched to a gene: 11. The CDR3 consists of 15 residues. Germline CDR1 reads LNHDA; CDR2 reads SQIVND (reference sequence). CDR3 residues: CASTGTGAKNQPQHF. The CDR3 nucleotides are TGTGCCTCAACCGGGACAGGGGCGAAAAATCAGCCCCAGCATTTT.

The chain is built from TRBV7-2 and TRBJ1-5; 7 bases are a match to TRBD1. Germline CDR1 is SGHTA and CDR2 is FQGNSA. J gave up 0 bases and V 6 bases, and 5 bases lay outside the gene matches. The CDR3 has 15 amino acids. The CDR3 protein is CASRLDRSSNQPQHF. The CDR3 DNA sequence: TGTGCCAGCAGATTGGACAGGAGTAGCAATCAGCCCCAGCATTTT.

V gene TRBV11-2 combines with J gene TRBJ1-1; TRBD1 is a possible D gene (5 bases). The CDR3 runs 13 residues. The ends were cut back, 0 bases at V and 7 bases at J, with 9 bases in the middle. Germline V gene sequence: CDR1 SGHAT, CDR2 FQNNGV. The CDR3 loop is CASSLDLGGEAFF. As DNA, the CDR3 is TGTGCCAGCAGCTTAGATTTGGGGGGTGAAGCTTTCTTT.

The V call is TRBV18, the J call TRBJ2-7, with 7 bases aligning to TRBD1. CDR1 and CDR2 from the germline V gene are KGHSH and LQKENI. J was trimmed by 0 bases and V by 0 bases; bases with no gene match: 8. The length of the CDR3 is 17 residues. CDR3 nucleotides: TGTGCCAGCTCACCACCGCTGGGCAGGGGGAGCTCCTACGAGCAGTACTTC. The encoded protein is CASSPPLGRGSSYEQYF.

The chain has TRBV7-8 and TRBJ1-1; 9 bases fit TRBD1. This CDR3 region has 16 residues. In germline, CDR1 is SGHVS, CDR2 FQNEAQ. The V gene end was trimmed by 4 bases and the J gene end by 6 bases; junction bases not matched to a gene: 12. The CDR3, as DNA: TGTGCCAGCAGCTACGGACCCGGGACAGGGATGTCTGAAGCTTTCTTT. The encoded protein is CASSYGPGTGMSEAFF.

This chain joins TRBV7-9 and TRBJ1-2; D remains ambiguous. Trimming left V 3 bases short and J 4 bases short, with 9 bases between. CDR3 length equals 13 residues. Germline V gives CDR1 SEHNR, CDR2 FQNEAQ (reference sequence). This chain's CDR3 is CASSLSQAYGYTF. The CDR3 DNA reads TGTGCCAGCAGCTTGAGTCAGGCCTATGGCTACACCTTC.

The chain uses TRBV13 and TRBJ2-3; 7 bases fit TRBD1. Germline CDR1 is PRHDT and CDR2 is FYEKMQ (reference sequence). The junction had 8 bases not matched to a gene; V was cut back by 5 bases and J by 9 bases. The CDR3 is 13 residues long. CDR3 sequence: CASSPDRSGTQYF. The CDR3 nucleotides read TGTGCCAGCAGCCCGGACAGGTCCGGAACGCAGTATTTT.

This chain's CDR3 is CSVDTSGSGETQYF. CDR3 bases: TGCAGCGTTGACACTAGCGGGAGTGGAGAGACCCAGTACTTC. The V gene is TRBV29-1, the J gene TRBJ2-5; 11 nucleotides align to TRBD2. Germline CDR1 SQVTM, CDR2 ANQGSEA. Germline trimming cut 3 bases from V and 4 bases from J; bases unmatched to any gene: 4. The CDR3 runs to 14 residues.

This chain connects TRBV10-1 to TRBJ1-2, with unresolved D. V was clipped by 3 bases and J by 7 bases, with 12 bases between them. CDR1 is WNHNN, CDR2 SYGVQD, per germline (reference sequence). This CDR3 comprises 13 residues. The CDR3 coding sequence is TGCGCCAGCAGTGAAAGGTCAGGTAGTGGCTACACCTTC. Translating gives CASSERSGSGYTF.

V and J are TRBV7-9 and TRBJ1-1, with D perhaps TRBD1 (5 bases). The CDR3 totals 15 residues. The V end was cut by 4 bases, the J end by 4 bases, with 16 bases between. Germline CDR1 reads SEHNR; CDR2 reads FQNEAQ (reference sequence). CDR3 region: CASSSYRNSGTEAFF. DNA for the CDR3: TGTGCCAGCAGCTCCTACAGGAATTCGGGCACTGAAGCTTTCTTT.

This clone turned up a few times. The chain employs TRBV6-5 and TRBJ2-2, with D perhaps TRBD1 (5 bases). Germline CDR1 is MNHEY and CDR2 is SVGAGI. The CDR3 runs to 14 residues. Trimming removed 4 bases at V and 6 bases at J, with 12 bases between. CDR3 protein: CASSSPSRAGELFF. CDR3 coding DNA: TGTGCCAGCAGTTCCCCTTCCAGGGCCGGGGAGCTGTTTTTT.

The chain carries TRBV29-1 and TRBJ2-5, with D uncertain. The V gene's germline CDR1 is SQVTM and CDR2 ANQGSEA. The CDR3 contains 11 residues. V lost 7 bases and J 5 bases, leaving 11 bases between the germline ends. CDR3 coding DNA: TGCAGCGGACGGGTTTTGGAGACCCAGTACTTC. It translates to CSGRVLETQYF.